The entry that follows covers one T cell receptor (beta chain) sequence. This entry comes from a study of blood T cell repertoires in COVID-19. The overall study: Nucleic acid was either cDNA or gDNA, and it came from T cells, B-cell-depleted T cells, or PBMCs.

V lost 3 bases, J lost 1 base, and 6 bases lay in between. This CDR3 region has 13 residues. Germline assignment: CDR1 KGHSH and CDR2 LQKENI. Some clones are missing from TCRdb's copy, which holds only in-frame ones; the method was immunoSEQ multiplex PCR. The table records 100,000 to 150,000 clones, approximately 82% of them present only once. This sequence joins TRBV18 and TRBJ1-1, with no clear D. Sample: peripheral blood. This TCR derives from a man aged 40-55 years with active or convalescent COVID-19. As DNA, the CDR3 is TGTGCCAGCTCACCTAAACAGAACACTGAAGCTTTCTTT. This sequence encodes CASSPKQNTEAFF.